The rows below give T cell receptor beta chains drawn from one sample of a study of T-cell memory formation after mild COVID-19. TCRdb analysed the 5' RACE reads with MiXCR anew, one entry per CDR3 protein. The sample yields hundreds of thousands of distinct CDR3 sequences, 19% seen once. The specimen sequenced was PBMCs or a T cell subset sorted from them (not recorded which). Receptors were obtained from a man younger than 35 who had mild COVID-19 (a few samples of this study predate the infection). Cell type and time point are not known. CDR3s leave out the opening cysteine and the closing phenylalanine or tryptophan. The order of the fields is J gene, D gene, V gene, CDR3 protein. A D gene is named only where the DNA matches it firmly.

J gene: TRBJ1-2; D gene: .; V gene: TRBV5-1; CDR3 protein: ASSLEPGDGMLNYGYT
J gene: TRBJ1-3; D gene: .; V gene: TRBV12-3/TRBV12-4; CDR3 protein: ASNRQALSSGNTIY
J gene: TRBJ2-3; D gene: .; V gene: TRBV7-9; CDR3 protein: ASTNPIGTTDTQY
J gene: TRBJ2-5; D gene: .; V gene: TRBV12-3/TRBV12-4; CDR3 protein: ASSISGRGETQY
J gene: TRBJ1-5; D gene: .; V gene: TRBV7-8; CDR3 protein: ASSPQGSSNQPQH
J gene: TRBJ1-4; D gene: .; V gene: TRBV5-5; CDR3 protein: ASSPPQGNEKLF
J gene: TRBJ2-3; D gene: .; V gene: TRBV29-1; CDR3 protein: SVVQGRGTDTQY
J gene: TRBJ2-3; D gene: .; V gene: TRBV12-3/TRBV12-4; CDR3 protein: ASSLERDTQY
J gene: TRBJ2-2; D gene: .; V gene: TRBV5-1; CDR3 protein: ASSVGDPHRELF
J gene: TRBJ2-1; D gene: .; V gene: TRBV20-1; CDR3 protein: SARPGHEQF
J gene: TRBJ1-1; D gene: .; V gene: TRBV4-1; CDR3 protein: ASSQIRAGTEAF
J gene: TRBJ2-7; D gene: .; V gene: TRBV27; CDR3 protein: ASGRDGAYEQY
J gene: TRBJ2-1; D gene: TRBD2; V gene: TRBV7-2; CDR3 protein: ASSSGGLLNEQF
J gene: TRBJ2-3; D gene: .; V gene: TRBV2; CDR3 protein: ASSPRGAPTDTQY
J gene: TRBJ2-3; D gene: TRBD2; V gene: TRBV6-1; CDR3 protein: ASSESGVYTDTQY
J gene: TRBJ1-1; D gene: .; V gene: TRBV15; CDR3 protein: ATSRAPQEVGSTEAF
J gene: TRBJ2-1; D gene: .; V gene: TRBV27; CDR3 protein: ASSFTTRGAYNEQF
J gene: TRBJ2-7; D gene: TRBD2; V gene: TRBV20-1; CDR3 protein: SARAPSGIYEQY
J gene: TRBJ2-1; D gene: .; V gene: TRBV5-5; CDR3 protein: ASSLVGPGEQF
J gene: TRBJ1-2; D gene: .; V gene: TRBV3-1; CDR3 protein: ASSQDLAALNYGYT
J gene: TRBJ1-6; D gene: .; V gene: TRBV30; CDR3 protein: AWREEGESPLH
J gene: TRBJ2-4; D gene: .; V gene: TRBV7-2; CDR3 protein: ASSLGLTGELAKNIQY
J gene: TRBJ2-1; D gene: TRBD2; V gene: TRBV5-1; CDR3 protein: ASSLERGLHNEQF
J gene: TRBJ1-3; D gene: .; V gene: TRBV7-9; CDR3 protein: ASSQDGGNTIY
J gene: TRBJ2-1; D gene: .; V gene: TRBV14; CDR3 protein: ASNLGGYNEQF
J gene: TRBJ1-2; D gene: .; V gene: TRBV25-1; CDR3 protein: ASSESGARDGYT
J gene: TRBJ2-7; D gene: TRBD2; V gene: TRBV5-1; CDR3 protein: ASSLTPTSGDEQY
J gene: TRBJ1-6; D gene: .; V gene: TRBV20-1; CDR3 protein: SARRGRADSPLH
J gene: TRBJ1-6; D gene: .; V gene: TRBV6-6; CDR3 protein: ASAPNNSPLH
J gene: TRBJ2-3; D gene: .; V gene: TRBV6-5; CDR3 protein: ASTRADTQY
J gene: TRBJ2-1; D gene: TRBD2; V gene: TRBV10-3; CDR3 protein: AISDKRGVLEQF
J gene: TRBJ1-5; D gene: TRBD1; V gene: TRBV7-9; CDR3 protein: ASSLGTGENQPQH
J gene: TRBJ2-3; D gene: .; V gene: TRBV5-6; CDR3 protein: ASSPLEDTQY
J gene: TRBJ2-1; D gene: TRBD2; V gene: TRBV9; CDR3 protein: ASSVVAGVSYNEQF
J gene: TRBJ1-3; D gene: .; V gene: TRBV6-5; CDR3 protein: ASKASRSGNTIY
J gene: TRBJ2-2; D gene: .; V gene: TRBV23-1; CDR3 protein: ASKGRRTGELF
J gene: TRBJ2-1; D gene: .; V gene: TRBV19; CDR3 protein: ASSIGTAKSYNEQF
J gene: TRBJ2-7; D gene: TRBD1; V gene: TRBV5-6; CDR3 protein: ASSWGTGSYEQY
J gene: TRBJ2-2; D gene: TRBD1; V gene: TRBV6-2/TRBV6-3; CDR3 protein: ASSYGTGYTGELF
J gene: TRBJ2-1; D gene: TRBD2; V gene: TRBV5-1; CDR3 protein: ASSQNPLGLAGDQYNEQF
J gene: TRBJ2-3; D gene: .; V gene: TRBV9; CDR3 protein: ASSVADGTDTQY
J gene: TRBJ2-3; D gene: .; V gene: TRBV10-3; CDR3 protein: ASAGQERDTQY
J gene: TRBJ2-7; D gene: .; V gene: TRBV5-1; CDR3 protein: ASSLVGSYEQY
J gene: TRBJ2-7; D gene: TRBD2; V gene: TRBV5-4; CDR3 protein: ASSITSGGTLYEQY
J gene: TRBJ2-2; D gene: .; V gene: TRBV28; CDR3 protein: ASSLGGPGGELF
J gene: TRBJ1-2; D gene: TRBD1; V gene: TRBV30; CDR3 protein: AWKRDRPGGYT
J gene: TRBJ1-5; D gene: .; V gene: TRBV7-2; CDR3 protein: ASSPHNQPQH
J gene: TRBJ2-5; D gene: TRBD1; V gene: TRBV5-1; CDR3 protein: ASRDRGHVETQY
J gene: TRBJ1-1; D gene: .; V gene: TRBV20-1; CDR3 protein: SATTDLNTEAF
J gene: TRBJ2-5; D gene: TRBD1; V gene: TRBV18; CDR3 protein: ASLPRDSQQETQY
J gene: TRBJ1-2; D gene: .; V gene: TRBV12-3/TRBV12-4; CDR3 protein: ASTGAGGYT
J gene: TRBJ2-4; D gene: .; V gene: TRBV29-1; CDR3 protein: SVTAQAKNIQY
J gene: TRBJ2-3; D gene: TRBD2; V gene: TRBV7-9; CDR3 protein: ASSRQRSAGTDTQY
J gene: TRBJ1-2; D gene: .; V gene: TRBV12-3/TRBV12-4; CDR3 protein: ASRQFISGVNYGYT
J gene: TRBJ2-7; D gene: TRBD2; V gene: TRBV20-1; CDR3 protein: SAKTSGVTYEQY
J gene: TRBJ2-7; D gene: TRBD1; V gene: TRBV25-1; CDR3 protein: ASTRTGPSYEQY
J gene: TRBJ2-5; D gene: .; V gene: TRBV7-7; CDR3 protein: ASSLGGSETQY
J gene: TRBJ2-1; D gene: .; V gene: TRBV7-2; CDR3 protein: ASSLAWENEQF
J gene: TRBJ1-6; D gene: .; V gene: TRBV6-5; CDR3 protein: ASSYRGRGDNSPLH
J gene: TRBJ2-4; D gene: .; V gene: TRBV6-5; CDR3 protein: ASSAGTGGLDIQY